These 3 T cell receptor beta chains originate from one sample sequenced in a study of T cells in women clearing cervical HPV infection. Only in-frame clones appear in the TCRdb table, and some are missing; sequencing was by immunoSEQ multiplex PCR. The listing records about 26,000 clones. The sample consisted of blood buffy coat. The receptors stem from a woman between 18 and 75 years old with a cervical HPV16 infection that either progressed to CIN3+ or cleared (not recorded which).

Note on this clone: The read is 3 residues too short to cover the CDR3 end, so that end is filled in from the germline J gene. J is TRBJ2-3 and V is TRBV6-2 or TRBV6-3, with 10 bases lining up with TRBD2. The germline V gene encodes CDR1 MNHEY and CDR2 SVGEGT. This CDR3 has 15 residues. Germline trimming cut 2 bases from V and 2 bases from J; bases unmatched to any gene: 1. The CDR3 spells CASSYSGGATDTQYF. Incomplete CDR3 DNA: TGTGCCAGCAGTTACAGCGGGGGGGCCACAGATACG.

Comments on this clone: Read data end 3 residues before the CDR3 end; the end is taken from the germline J gene. This sequence joins TRBV5-1 and TRBJ1-2, with 7 bases fitting TRBD1. The CDR3 totals 15 residues. The germline gives CDR1 SGHRS, CDR2 YFSETQ. The DNA read from the CDR3 is TGCGCCAGCAGCTCCCAGGGGGACACGGCAGCCGGC. Residues: CASSSQGDTAAG. Given in full, the CDR3 is CASSSQGDTAAGYTF.

A note on this clone: The DNA ends 3 residues before the CDR3 does, and the rest of the CDR3 is filled in from the germline J gene. This chain links TRBV7-9 with TRBJ1-1; 7 bases map to TRBD1. The length of the CDR3 is 15 residues. From germline, CDR1 is SEHNR and CDR2 FQNEAQ (reference sequence). The part of the CDR3 DNA that was read is TGTGCCAGCAGCTCCAGTCAGGGGGACTCCTACGAG. It yields the protein CASSSSQGDSYE. The whole CDR3 sequence reads CASSSSQGDSYEAFF.